This TCR beta chain was observed in a study of blood T cell repertoires in COVID-19. Study-level information: In each case, the material was cDNA or gDNA derived from T cells, B-cell-depleted T cells, or PBMCs.

Original methodology: Amplifying reference gene primers gave estimates of nucleated cell counts. Measured with immunoSEQ multiplex PCR; TCRdb has only the in-frame clones, and not every one. V, J and clone size derive from that table, while D and trimming were established from the DNA sequence. The data contain 340,000 or so clones, more than 75% of them singletons. The CDR3 runs to 16 residues. Germline V gives CDR1 SGHRS, CDR2 YFSETQ. V gave up 0 bases and J gave up 5 bases; unmatched junction bases: 11. This chain joins TRBV5-1 and TRBJ2-7, with 7 bases aligning to TRBD2. The sample taken for sequencing was peripheral blood. This receptor was identified in a middle-aged man with active or convalescent COVID-19. For the CDR3, the DNA is TGCGCCAGCAGCTTGGGGGTATCAGCGGGATTCCACGAGCAGTACTTC. This sequence encodes CASSLGVSAGFHEQYF.